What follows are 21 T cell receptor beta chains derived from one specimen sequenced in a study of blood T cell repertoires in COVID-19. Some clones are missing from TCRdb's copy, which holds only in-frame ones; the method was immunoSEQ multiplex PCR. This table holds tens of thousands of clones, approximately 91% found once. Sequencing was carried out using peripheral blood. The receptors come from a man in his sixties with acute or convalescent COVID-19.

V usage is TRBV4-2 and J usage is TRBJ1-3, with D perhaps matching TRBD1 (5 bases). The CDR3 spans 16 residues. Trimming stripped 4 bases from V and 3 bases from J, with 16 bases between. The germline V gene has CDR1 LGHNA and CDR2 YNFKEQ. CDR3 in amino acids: CASSPNAGDGGNTIYF. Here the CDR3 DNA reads TGTGCCAGCAGCCCCAATGCGGGGGACGGTGGAAACACCATATATTTT.

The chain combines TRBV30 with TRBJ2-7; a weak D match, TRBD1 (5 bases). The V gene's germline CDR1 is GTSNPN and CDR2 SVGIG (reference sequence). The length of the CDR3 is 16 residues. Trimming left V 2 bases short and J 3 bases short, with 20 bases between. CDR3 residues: CAWSRRRREEFYEQYF. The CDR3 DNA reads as TGTGCCTGGAGTCGCCGGCGCAGGGAAGAATTCTACGAGCAGTACTTC.

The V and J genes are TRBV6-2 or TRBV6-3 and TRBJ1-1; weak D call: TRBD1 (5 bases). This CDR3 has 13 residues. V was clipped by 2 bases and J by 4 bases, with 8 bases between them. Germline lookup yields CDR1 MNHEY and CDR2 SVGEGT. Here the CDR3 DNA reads TGTGCCAGCAGTTACACAACAGGCACTGAAGCTTTCTTT. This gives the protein CASSYTTGTEAFF.

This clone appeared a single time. CDR3 loop: CASSLTPRGEQYF. For the CDR3, the DNA is TGTGCCAGCAGCTTAACTCCAAGAGGGGAGCAGTACTTC. The chain recombines TRBV11-3 with TRBJ2-7; possible D gene TRBD2, 5 bases. From germline, CDR1 is SGHNT and CDR2 YENEEA. Trimming removed 2 bases from V and 7 bases from J, with 12 bases in between. The CDR3 is 13 residues long.

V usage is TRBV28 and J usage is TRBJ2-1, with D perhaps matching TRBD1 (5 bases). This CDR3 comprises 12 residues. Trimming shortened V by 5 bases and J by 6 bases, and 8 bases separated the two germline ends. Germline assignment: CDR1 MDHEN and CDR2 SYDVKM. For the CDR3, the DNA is TGTGCCAGCAGTCGGACAACCAATGAGCAGTTCTTC. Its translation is CASSRTTNEQFF. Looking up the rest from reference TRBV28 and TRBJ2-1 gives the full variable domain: DVKVTQSSRYLVKRTGEKVFLECVQDMDHENMFWYRQDPGLGLRLIYFSYDVKMKEKGDIPEGYSVSREKKERFSLILESASTNQTSMYLCASSRTTNEQFFGPGTRLTVL.

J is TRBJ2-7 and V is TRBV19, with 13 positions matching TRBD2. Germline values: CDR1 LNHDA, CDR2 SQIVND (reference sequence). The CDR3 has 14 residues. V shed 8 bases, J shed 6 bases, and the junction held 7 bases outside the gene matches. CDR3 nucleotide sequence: TGTGCCAGTGCTACTAGCGGGAGGGCCGGCGAGCAGTACTTC. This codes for CASATSGRAGEQYF.

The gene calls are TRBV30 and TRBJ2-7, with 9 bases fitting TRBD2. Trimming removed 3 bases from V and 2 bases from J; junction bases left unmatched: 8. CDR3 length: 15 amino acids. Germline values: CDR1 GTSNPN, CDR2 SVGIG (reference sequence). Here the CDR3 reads CAWRVKTSGAYEQYF. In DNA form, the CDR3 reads TGTGCCTGGAGGGTCAAGACTAGCGGAGCCTACGAGCAGTACTTC.

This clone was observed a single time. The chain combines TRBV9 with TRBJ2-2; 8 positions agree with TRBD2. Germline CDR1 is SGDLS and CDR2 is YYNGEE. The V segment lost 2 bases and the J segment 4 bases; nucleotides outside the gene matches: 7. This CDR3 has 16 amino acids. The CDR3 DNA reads TGTGCCAGCAGCGTTGCGTCGGGAGGGGTCACCGGGGAGCTGTTTTTT. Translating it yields CASSVASGGVTGELFF. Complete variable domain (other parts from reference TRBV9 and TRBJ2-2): DSGVTQTPKHLITATGQRVTLRCSPRSGDLSVYWYQQSLDQGLQFLIQYYNGEERAKGNILERFSAQQFPDLHSELNLSSLELGDSALYFCASSVASGGVTGELFFGEGSRLTVL.

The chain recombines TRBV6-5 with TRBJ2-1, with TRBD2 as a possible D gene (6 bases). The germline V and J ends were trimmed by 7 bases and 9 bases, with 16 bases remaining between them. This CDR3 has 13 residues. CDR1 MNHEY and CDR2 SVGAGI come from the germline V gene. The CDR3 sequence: CASKTSGRSEQFF. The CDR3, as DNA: TGTGCCAGCAAAACTAGTGGGAGGTCTGAGCAGTTCTTC.

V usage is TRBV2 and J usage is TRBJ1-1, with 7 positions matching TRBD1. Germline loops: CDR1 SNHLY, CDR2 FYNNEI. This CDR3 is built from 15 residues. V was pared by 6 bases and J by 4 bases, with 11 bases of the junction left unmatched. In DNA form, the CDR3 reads TGTGCCAGCAGGGAAACAGGGGCGCGAAGCACTGAAGCTTTCTTT. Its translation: CASRETGARSTEAFF. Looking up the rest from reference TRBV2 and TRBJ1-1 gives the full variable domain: EPEVTQTPSHQVTQMGQEVILRCVPISNHLYFYWYRQILGQKVEFLVSFYNNEISEKSEIFDDQFSVERPDGSNFTLKIRSTKLEDSAMYFCASRETGARSTEAFFGQGTRLTVV.

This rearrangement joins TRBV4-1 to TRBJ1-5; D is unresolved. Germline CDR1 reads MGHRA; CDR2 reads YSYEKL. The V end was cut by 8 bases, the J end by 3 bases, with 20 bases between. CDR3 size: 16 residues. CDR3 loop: CASRPDPARVNQPQHF. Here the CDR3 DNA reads TGCGCCAGCCGGCCGGATCCCGCTCGGGTCAATCAGCCCCAGCATTTT.

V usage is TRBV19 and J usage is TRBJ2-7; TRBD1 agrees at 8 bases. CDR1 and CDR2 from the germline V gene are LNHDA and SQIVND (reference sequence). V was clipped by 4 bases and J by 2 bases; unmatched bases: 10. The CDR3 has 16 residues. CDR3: CASSRIEGQAPYEQYF. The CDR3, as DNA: TGTGCCAGTAGTAGAATAGAGGGACAGGCCCCCTACGAGCAGTACTTC.

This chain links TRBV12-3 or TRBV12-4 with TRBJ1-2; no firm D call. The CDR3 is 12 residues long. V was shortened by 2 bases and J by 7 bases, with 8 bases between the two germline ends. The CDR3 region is CASSLTVTGYTF. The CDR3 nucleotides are TGTGCCAGCAGTTTAACAGTAACTGGCTACACCTTC.

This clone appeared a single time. The CDR3 loop reads CASSLAVEADTQYF. The CDR3 coding sequence is TGTGCCAGCAGCTTAGCCGTCGAGGCAGATACGCAGTATTTT. The chain is built from TRBV11-2 and TRBJ2-3; D uncertain. Germline CDR1 and CDR2: SGHAT and FQNNGV. With 1 base removed from V and 4 bases from J, the gap between germline ends came to 9 bases. This CDR3 region has 14 residues.

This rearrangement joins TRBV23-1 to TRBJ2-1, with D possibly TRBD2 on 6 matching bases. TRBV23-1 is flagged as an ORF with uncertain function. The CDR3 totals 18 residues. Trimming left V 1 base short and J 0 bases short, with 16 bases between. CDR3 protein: CASSQWGVGGISYNEQFF. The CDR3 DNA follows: TGCGCCAGCAGTCAATGGGGGGTTGGGGGAATCTCCTACAATGAGCAGTTCTTC.

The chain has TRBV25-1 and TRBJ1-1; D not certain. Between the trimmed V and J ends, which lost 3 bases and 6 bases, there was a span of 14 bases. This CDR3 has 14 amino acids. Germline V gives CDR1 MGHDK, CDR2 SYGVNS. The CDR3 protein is CASSERESRAEAFF. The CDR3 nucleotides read TGTGCCAGCAGTGAGAGGGAATCCAGAGCTGAAGCTTTCTTT.

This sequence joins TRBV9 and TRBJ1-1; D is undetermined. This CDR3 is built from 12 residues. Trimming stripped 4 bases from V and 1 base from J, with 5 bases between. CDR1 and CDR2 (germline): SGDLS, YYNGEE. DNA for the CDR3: TGTGCCAGCAGCCCGTGGAACACTGAAGCTTTCTTT. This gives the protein CASSPWNTEAFF.

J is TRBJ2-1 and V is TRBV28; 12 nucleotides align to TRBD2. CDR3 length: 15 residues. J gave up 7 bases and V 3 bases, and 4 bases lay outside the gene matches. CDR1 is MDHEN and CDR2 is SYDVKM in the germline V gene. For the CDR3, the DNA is TGTGCCAGCAGTTTCCGGACTAGCGGGAAGAATGAGCAGTTCTTC. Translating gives CASSFRTSGKNEQFF.

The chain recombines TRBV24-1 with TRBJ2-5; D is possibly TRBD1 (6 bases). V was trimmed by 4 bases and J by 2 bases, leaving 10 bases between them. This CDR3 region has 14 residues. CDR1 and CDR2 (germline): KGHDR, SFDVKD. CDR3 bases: TGTGCCACCAGTGACAGGGGATGGCAAGAGACCCAGTACTTC. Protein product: CATSDRGWQETQYF.

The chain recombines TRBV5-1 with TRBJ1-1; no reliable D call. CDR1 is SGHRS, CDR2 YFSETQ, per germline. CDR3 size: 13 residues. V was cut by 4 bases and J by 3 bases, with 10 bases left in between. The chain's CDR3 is CASSPQLDTEAFF. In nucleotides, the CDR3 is TGCGCCAGCAGCCCCCAACTTGACACTGAAGCTTTCTTT.

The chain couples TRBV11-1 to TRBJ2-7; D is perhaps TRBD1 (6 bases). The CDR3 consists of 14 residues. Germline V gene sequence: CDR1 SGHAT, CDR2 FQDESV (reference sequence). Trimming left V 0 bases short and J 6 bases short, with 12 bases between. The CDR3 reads CASSLAQGRAEQYF. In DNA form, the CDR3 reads TGTGCCAGCAGCTTAGCACAGGGACGGGCCGAGCAGTACTTC.